What follows are 30 T cell receptor beta chains derived from one specimen sequenced in a study of blood T cell repertoires in COVID-19. Measured with immunoSEQ multiplex PCR; TCRdb has only the in-frame clones, and not every one. The table records a few hundred thousand clones, approximately 90% of them present only once. What was sequenced was PBMCs or T cells enriched from blood (not recorded which). These receptors came from a man in his forties who had recovered from COVID-19.

The chain carries TRBV7-8 and TRBJ2-7; TRBD1 is a possible D gene (6 bases). CDR1 is SGHVS, CDR2 FQNEAQ, per germline. V lost 0 bases and J 0 bases, leaving 9 bases between the germline ends. The CDR3 extends over 15 amino acids. In DNA form, the CDR3 reads TGTGCCAGCAGCTTAGCGGACAGCCGCTCCTACGAGCAGTACTTC. As protein: CASSLADSRSYEQYF.

The CDR3 sequence is CASSLRQGAGELFF. In DNA form, the CDR3 reads TGTGCCAGCAGCTTACGGCAGGGGGCCGGGGAGCTGTTTTTT. The chain combines TRBV7-2 with TRBJ2-2; 7 bases fit TRBD1. The junction had 3 bases not matched to a gene; V was cut back by 2 bases and J by 6 bases. The CDR3 length is 14 residues. The germline CDR1 and CDR2 sequences are SGHTA and FQGNSA.

This chain uses TRBV28 with TRBJ1-2; D perhaps matches TRBD1 (6 bases). Trimming pared 7 bases from V and 5 bases from J, leaving 17 bases between. CDR3 size: 14 residues. Per germline, CDR1 MDHEN and CDR2 SYDVKM. CDR3 nucleotide sequence: TGTGCCAGCACCGAGGGGGAGGGACTATATGGCTACACCTTC. It encodes CASTEGEGLYGYTF.

The rearrangement links TRBV4-1 to TRBJ1-4; 9 nucleotides match TRBD1. This CDR3 has 17 amino acids. With 2 bases clipped from V and 0 bases from J, the junction kept 4 bases outside the gene matches. Germline V gene data show CDR1 as MGHRA and CDR2 as YSYEKL. CDR3 loop: CASSQPDRGTTNEKLFF. The CDR3 coding sequence is TGCGCCAGCAGCCAACCGGACAGGGGCACAACTAATGAAAAACTGTTTTTT.

This clone was seen once. The chain uses TRBV28 and TRBJ2-4, with 7 nucleotides matching TRBD1. The CDR3 is 16 residues long. With V trimmed by 5 bases and J by 5 bases, 12 bases remained unmatched. Per the germline V gene, CDR1 is MDHEN and CDR2 is SYDVKM. Written as DNA, the CDR3 is TGTGCCAGCAGTACAAGGCAGGGGACAGTCCAAAACATTCAGTACTTC. It specifies CASSTRQGTVQNIQYF.

This clone was observed a single time. The chain links TRBV7-2 to TRBJ1-3, with TRBD1 matching over 7 bases. Germline assignment: CDR1 SGHTA and CDR2 FQGNSA. The CDR3 covers 16 residues. J gave up 2 bases and V 2 bases, and 6 bases lay outside the gene matches. The CDR3 coding sequence is TGTGCCAGCAGCTTATCCGGGACAGAACCTGGAAACACCATATATTTT. This gives the protein CASSLSGTEPGNTIYF.

The V and J genes are TRBV12-3 or TRBV12-4 and TRBJ1-5, with TRBD1 matching 7 bases. The CDR3 covers 13 residues. With 6 bases clipped from V and 14 bases from J, the junction kept 13 bases outside the gene matches. The CDR3 bases are TGTGCCAGCAGCCAGGGACAGCCAAGCCTAGAGCATTTT. This translates into CASSQGQPSLEHF.

As concerns this clone: This sample also contains other DNA sequences that code for the same CDR3. This chain uses TRBV11-2 with TRBJ2-3; a weak D match, TRBD2 (6 bases). Between the trimmed V and J ends, which lost 1 base and 4 bases, there was a span of 6 bases. The CDR3 loop spans 13 amino acids. Germline CDR1 reads SGHAT; CDR2 reads FQNNGV. The DNA for the CDR3 is TGTGCCAGCAGCTTAGCGGGGGCAGATACGCAGTATTTT. Its translation: CASSLAGADTQYF.

The chain carries TRBV10-3 and TRBJ1-6; D is uncertain. Between the trimmed V and J ends, which lost 4 bases and 10 bases, there was a span of 8 bases. The CDR3 sequence is 12 residues long. Per the germline V gene, CDR1 is ENHRY and CDR2 is SYGVKD. CDR3 loop: CAISVEGSPLHF. The CDR3 DNA follows: TGTGCCATCAGTGTGGAGGGCTCACCCCTCCACTTT.

The chain employs TRBV19 and TRBJ1-6, with D unclear. Trimming pared 3 bases from V and 1 base from J, leaving 4 bases between. CDR1 is LNHDA and CDR2 is SQIVND in the germline V gene (reference sequence). The CDR3 has 14 residues. This CDR3 is CASSIASYNSPLHF. The CDR3 nucleotides are TGTGCCAGTAGTATTGCGTCCTATAATTCACCCCTCCACTTT.

Written as DNA, the CDR3 is TGTGCCAGCAGTTCCCCCGGACTAGACAACCTCGGAAGGAAGTTCTTC. It specifies CASSSPGLDNLGRKFF. V is TRBV6-2 or TRBV6-3 and J is TRBJ2-1; TRBD2 agrees at 7 bases. The germline V gene has CDR1 MNHEY and CDR2 SVGEGT. This CDR3 comprises 16 residues. Losses at the gene ends were 4 bases for V and 14 bases for J; bases not matched to a gene: 20.

This rearrangement joins TRBV7-8 to TRBJ1-5; D gene ambiguous. This CDR3 is 15 amino acids long. V was clipped by 1 base and J by 1 base, with 8 bases between them. The germline gives CDR1 SGHVS, CDR2 FQNEAQ. CDR3 protein: CASSLGVLSNQPQHF. CDR3 DNA sequence: TGTGCCAGCAGCTTAGGGGTACTAAGCAATCAGCCCCAGCATTTT.

The chain recombines TRBV6-5 with TRBJ1-4, with D unclear. Trimming took off 7 bases at V and 5 bases at J, with 17 bases between the two ends. CDR3 length: 15 amino acids. Germline loops: CDR1 MNHEY, CDR2 SVGAGI. The DNA for the CDR3 is TGTGCCAGCATGTTAGAAGGCCTTAGCAATGAAAAACTGTTTTTT. As protein: CASMLEGLSNEKLFF.

V usage is TRBV21-1 and J usage is TRBJ2-7; the tabulated D call, TRBD2, remains unverified against the DNA. TRBV21-1 is a listed pseudogene. The CDR3 has 14 residues. CDR3 protein: CASRAGLGTYEQYF. In DNA form, the CDR3 reads TGTGCCAGCAGAGCCGGACTAGGGACTTACGAGCAGTACTTC.

This chain links TRBV12-5 with TRBJ2-1; TRBD2 aligns across 12 bases. Germline V gene sequence: CDR1 LGHNT, CDR2 FRNRAP. Germline trimming cut 3 bases from V and 5 bases from J; bases unmatched to any gene: 5. The CDR3 is made up of 16 amino acids. CDR3 in DNA: TGTGCTAGTGGTTTCGCTCTAGCGGGGGGGAACAATGAGCAGTTCTTC. Protein sequence: CASGFALAGGNNEQFF.

The rearrangement uses TRBV5-1 and TRBJ1-3; weak D call: TRBD1 (5 bases). This CDR3 comprises 16 residues. CDR1 and CDR2 (germline): SGHRS, YFSETQ. Trimming shortened V by 0 bases and J by 4 bases, and 14 bases separated the two germline ends. The CDR3 sequence is CASSLVVLGAGNTIYF. The DNA for the CDR3 is TGCGCCAGCAGCTTGGTGGTCCTTGGGGCAGGAAACACCATATATTTT.

The chain is built from TRBV10-3 and TRBJ1-2, with D unresolved. CDR3 length equals 13 residues. The V and J ends lost 0 bases and 8 bases respectively, with 10 bases between them. Per the germline V gene, CDR1 is ENHRY and CDR2 is SYGVKD. The chain's CDR3 is CAISESGVGGYTF. The CDR3, as DNA: TGTGCCATCAGTGAGTCTGGAGTAGGCGGCTACACCTTC.

This chain joins TRBV6-2 or TRBV6-3 and TRBJ1-2, with D unclear. V lost 3 bases, J lost 7 bases, and 12 bases lay in between. Germline V gene sequence: CDR1 MNHEY, CDR2 SVGEGT. This CDR3 comprises 13 residues. CDR3 loop: CASSYNNPGGYTF. The CDR3 nucleotides read TGTGCCAGCAGTTATAATAATCCGGGTGGCTACACCTTC.

The V call is TRBV5-5, the J call TRBJ2-3, with 10 bases that match TRBD2. V trimming: 2 bases; J trimming: 4 bases; junction bases outside the gene matches: 1. Germline CDR1 is SGHKS and CDR2 is YYEKEE (reference sequence). This CDR3 has 14 residues. In nucleotides, the CDR3 is TGTGCCAGCAGCTTTCTAGCGGGAGCAGATACGCAGTATTTT. Residues: CASSFLAGADTQYF.

The V and J genes are TRBV6-5 and TRBJ2-7, with D unclear. The germline V gene encodes CDR1 MNHEY and CDR2 SVGAGI. Trimming removed 5 bases at V and 4 bases at J, with 6 bases between. This CDR3 comprises 11 residues. The CDR3 DNA sequence: TGTGCCAGCAGTACCAGTTACGAGCAGTACTTC. Its translation: CASSTSYEQYF.

The chain couples TRBV18 to TRBJ1-5; D is undetermined. This CDR3 has 15 residues. Germline V gene data show CDR1 as KGHSH and CDR2 as LQKENI. The germline V and J ends were trimmed by 6 bases and 3 bases, with 15 bases remaining between them. The DNA of the CDR3 is TGTGCCAGCTCCTTCCTCGGGGAGACCAATCAGCCCCAGCATTTT. This codes for CASSFLGETNQPQHF.

This chain joins TRBV19 and TRBJ1-6; D is ambiguous. Trimming took off 5 bases at V and 8 bases at J, with 7 bases between the two ends. This CDR3 region has 12 residues. Per germline, CDR1 LNHDA and CDR2 SQIVND (reference sequence). The CDR3 loop is CASSSSYSPLHF. CDR3 nucleotide sequence: TGTGCCAGTAGTTCGTCCTATTCACCCCTCCACTTT.

The chain recombines TRBV5-6 with TRBJ2-3; D is possibly TRBD2 (6 bases). The V and J ends lost 4 bases and 2 bases respectively, with 17 bases between them. Germline lookup yields CDR1 SGHDT and CDR2 YYEEEE. CDR3 size: 16 residues. The CDR3 region is CASSRPPGVLTDTQYF. The CDR3 nucleotides read TGTGCCAGCAGCCGACCTCCGGGGGTACTCACAGATACGCAGTATTTT.

V gene TRBV28 combines with J gene TRBJ2-1, with a weak D call TRBD2 (5 bases). Germline loops: CDR1 MDHEN, CDR2 SYDVKM. The CDR3 is 16 amino acids. V was pared by 7 bases and J by 0 bases, with 16 bases between. The CDR3 sequence: CASISFDGGSYNEQFF. DNA of the CDR3: TGTGCCAGCATTTCTTTCGACGGAGGCTCCTACAATGAGCAGTTCTTC.

CDR3 residues: CASTFGSEQYF. Written as DNA, the CDR3 is TGTGCCAGCACGTTCGGGTCCGAGCAGTACTTC. The gene calls are TRBV5-4 and TRBJ2-7; D unresolved. The CDR3 totals 11 residues. The V end was cut by 6 bases, the J end by 6 bases, with 10 bases between. Germline lookup yields CDR1 SGHNT and CDR2 YYREEE (reference sequence).

The V call is TRBV18, the J call TRBJ2-1; weak D call: TRBD2 (7 bases). Germline V gene sequence: CDR1 KGHSH, CDR2 LQKENI. Trimming pared 3 bases from V and 1 base from J, leaving 16 bases between. This CDR3 contains 17 residues. CDR3 sequence (DNA): TGTGCCAGCTCACCGGGGGGGCTCCTACTGTCCTACAATGAGCAGTTCTTC. Residues: CASSPGGLLLSYNEQFF.

A few counts support this clone. The chain employs TRBV6-6 and TRBJ1-2, with TRBD1 as a possible D gene (5 bases). Per the germline V gene, CDR1 is MNHNY and CDR2 is SVGAGI (reference sequence). The ends were cut back, 2 bases at V and 5 bases at J, with 12 bases in the middle. The CDR3 runs to 14 residues. The CDR3 nucleotides read TGTGCCAGCAGTTACCCCATCACAGGTTATGGCTACACCTTC. This sequence encodes CASSYPITGYGYTF.

The chain is built from TRBV18 and TRBJ2-5; TRBD1 aligns across 8 bases. This CDR3 has 21 residues. Trimming at V came to 3 bases and at J to 2 bases, leaving 23 bases not matched to a gene. Germline V gene lookup returns CDR1 KGHSH and CDR2 LQKENI. The chain's CDR3 is CASSPDATGDLRIGTQETQYF. As DNA, the CDR3 is TGTGCCAGCTCACCCGACGCGACAGGGGACCTACGGATTGGGACTCAAGAGACCCAGTACTTC. The full variable domain, in which reference TRBV18 and TRBJ2-5 provide the parts outside the CDR3, is NAGVMQNPRHLVRRRGQEARLRCSPMKGHSHVYWYRQLPEEGLKFMVYLQKENIIDESGMPKERFSAEFPKEGPSILRIQQVVRGDSAAYFCASSPDATGDLRIGTQETQYFGPGTRLLVL.

This chain connects TRBV3-1 (or the pseudogene TRBV3-2) to TRBJ2-5; maybe TRBD1 (6 bases). Germline V gene lookup returns CDR1 LGHDT and CDR2 YNNKEL (reference sequence). V was clipped by 4 bases and J by 4 bases, with 10 bases between them. The CDR3 spans 13 residues. The CDR3 region is CASSPTGIETQYF. The CDR3 region has the DNA TGTGCCAGCAGCCCAACAGGGATAGAGACCCAGTACTTC.

This clone was detected once. The chain carries TRBV2 and TRBJ1-2, with 8 bases identical to TRBD1. This CDR3 has 11 residues. After removal of 10 bases from V and 5 bases from J, the junction contained 3 bases not matched to a gene. Germline lookup yields CDR1 SNHLY and CDR2 FYNNEI. Here the CDR3 DNA reads TGTGCCAACGACAGGGGTTATGGCTACACCTTC. Translation: CANDRGYGYTF.